The rows below give T cell receptor beta chains drawn from one sample of a study of Ad26.COV2.S vaccination and SARS-CoV-2 variants. Using immunoSEQ multiplex PCR, the repertoire was profiled, and TCRdb retains in-frame clones only, with some absent. This table has about 350,000 clones, under 95% appearing once. The sample consisted of peripheral blood, taken after recovery from COVID-19. The receptors originated from a human donor who had recovered from COVID-19. Each CDR3 is given with its conserved first and last residue. A D gene is named only where the DNA matches it firmly. Expanded clones are given a class, and other clones once, few, many or no size at all.

D gene: NA; clone size: NA; J gene: TRBJ1-1; V gene: TRBV9; CDR3 protein: CASSKQGALMNTEAFF; CDR3 DNA: TGTGCCAGCAGCAAACAAGGGGCACTGATGAACACTGAAGCTTTCTTT
D gene: NA; clone size: NA; J gene: TRBJ2-2; V gene: TRBV5-4; CDR3 protein: CASSPDVGRGATGELFF; CDR3 DNA: TGTGCCAGCAGCCCCGATGTGGGCAGGGGGGCTACCGGGGAGCTGTTTTTT
D gene: TRBD1; clone size: NA; J gene: TRBJ2-2; V gene: TRBV10-2; CDR3 protein: CASRLGQKDTGELFF; CDR3 DNA: TGCGCCAGCAGACTGGGACAGAAGGACACCGGGGAGCTGTTTTTT
D gene: NA; clone size: NA; J gene: TRBJ2-7; V gene: TRBV27; CDR3 protein: CASSLSGERVYEQYF; CDR3 DNA: TGTGCCAGCAGTTTGTCGGGGGAGCGGGTTTACGAGCAGTACTTC
D gene: TRBD1; clone size: NA; J gene: TRBJ1-2; V gene: TRBV5-1; CDR3 protein: CASSPGLDRVGGYTF; CDR3 DNA: TGCGCCAGCAGTCCCGGCCTTGACAGGGTGGGTGGCTACACCTTC
D gene: NA; clone size: NA; J gene: TRBJ2-1; V gene: TRBV3-1/TRBV3-2; CDR3 protein: CASSDGTYNEQFF; CDR3 DNA: TGTGCCAGCAGCGACGGGACTTACAATGAGCAGTTCTTC
D gene: TRBD1; clone size: NA; J gene: TRBJ2-6; V gene: TRBV11-3; CDR3 protein: CASSFGQGSGANVLTF; CDR3 DNA: TGTGCCAGCAGCTTCGGACAGGGCTCTGGGGCCAACGTCCTGACTTTC
D gene: NA; clone size: NA; J gene: TRBJ1-1; V gene: TRBV7-2; CDR3 protein: CASSLANFAEAFF; CDR3 DNA: TGTGCCAGCAGCTTAGCGAATTTTGCTGAAGCTTTCTTT
D gene: NA; clone size: NA; J gene: TRBJ1-2; V gene: TRBV3-1/TRBV3-2; CDR3 protein: CASSQVGEAPTRGYTF; CDR3 DNA: TGTGCCAGCAGCCAAGTTGGGGAGGCTCCTACCCGTGGCTACACCTTC
D gene: NA; clone size: NA; J gene: TRBJ1-5; V gene: TRBV3-1/TRBV3-2; CDR3 protein: CASSQGWGVSNQPQHF; CDR3 DNA: TGTGCCAGCAGCCAGGGATGGGGCGTGAGCAATCAGCCCCAGCATTTT
D gene: TRBD1; clone size: once; J gene: TRBJ1-1; V gene: TRBV18; CDR3 protein: CASSTGQGTEAFF; CDR3 DNA: TGTGCCAGCTCAACGGGACAGGGCACTGAAGCTTTCTTT
D gene: NA; clone size: NA; J gene: TRBJ1-1; V gene: TRBV6-6; CDR3 protein: CASSYDPYTEAFF; CDR3 DNA: TGTGCCAGCAGTTATGACCCTTACACTGAAGCTTTCTTT
D gene: NA; clone size: NA; J gene: TRBJ1-1; V gene: TRBV5-5; CDR3 protein: CASSPVGGRRYTEAFF; CDR3 DNA: TGTGCCAGCAGCCCGGTGGGGGGGCGCAGGTACACTGAAGCTTTCTTT
D gene: NA; clone size: NA; J gene: TRBJ2-2; V gene: TRBV9; CDR3 protein: CASSARNTGELFF; CDR3 DNA: TGTGCCAGCAGCGCCCGGAACACCGGGGAGCTGTTTTTT